This T cell receptor beta chain is from a study of T-cell memory formation after mild COVID-19. Turning to the study itself: Clusters of TCRs were largely donor specific. Study results and limitations: The pre-infection memory compartment contained some responding clones, suggesting cross-reactive memory joined. Among contracting clones, CD4+ were mainly CM/EM and CD8+ enriched in EMRA.

About this clonotype: Antigen specificity is unknown.

Germline V lookup: CDR1 SGHRS, CDR2 YFSETQ. This CDR3 contains 14 residues. The V and J ends lost 2 bases and 4 bases respectively, with 10 bases between them. TCRdb re-analysed the 5' RACE reads in MiXCR, keeping a single row per CDR3 protein. Of hundreds of thousands of distinct CDR3 sequences listed, around 22% are singletons. The chain employs TRBV5-1 and TRBJ1-3; tentatively, D is TRBD1 (5 bases). Input material: PBMCs or a T cell subset sorted from them (not recorded which). This clonotype was sampled from an adult woman who had mild COVID-19 (a few samples of this study predate the infection). Cell type and time point are not known. The CDR3 DNA reads as TGCGCCAGCAGCTTAGACAGCGGCGGAAACACCATATATTTT. Residues: CASSLDSGGNTIYF.